One and the same sample provided the 3 T cell receptor beta chains below, sequenced in a study of blood T cell repertoires in COVID-19. Here immunoSEQ multiplex PCR was the method, and the copy in TCRdb shows in-frame clones only, minus some. Here the sample spans some 220,000 clones, more than 70% being singletons. Source material: peripheral blood. These receptor sequences come from a human donor in a cohort sampled during active COVID-19.

Many counts were recorded for this clone. The rearrangement joins TRBV4-3 to TRBJ1-5, with TRBD1 identical over 8 bases. Germline CDR1 reads LGHNA; CDR2 reads YSLEER. The CDR3 has 14 amino acids. The ends lost 5 bases at V and 4 bases at J; junction bases unmatched: 4. The CDR3 region has the DNA TGCGCCAGCAGCTTTACAGGGGGAAATCAGCCCCAGCATTTT. It specifies CASSFTGGNQPQHF.

The V and J genes are TRBV19 and TRBJ1-5, with 7 bases lining up with TRBD1. The CDR3 totals 12 residues. Unmatched junction bases numbered 4, after V lost 5 bases and J lost 9 bases. Germline values: CDR1 LNHDA, CDR2 SQIVND (reference sequence). DNA of the CDR3: TGTGCCAGTAGTTCTCACAGGGGGCCCCAGCATTTT. Its translation: CASSSHRGPQHF.

Judged by abundance, this clone is medium-sized. The genes are TRBV16 and TRBJ2-2; no definite D call. This CDR3 region has 15 residues. The V gene lost 2 bases and the J gene lost 6 bases, with 13 bases spanning the gap. Germline assignment: CDR1 KGHSY and CDR2 FQNENV. Here the CDR3 reads CASSQGHLNAGELFF. The CDR3 DNA sequence: TGTGCCAGCAGCCAAGGGCACCTCAACGCCGGGGAGCTGTTTTTT.